A single sample gave rise to the 14 T cell receptor beta chains below, sequenced in a study of memory CD8 T cells in hepatitis C reinfection. Sequencing was performed with immunoSEQ multiplex PCR; in TCRdb, only in-frame clones are kept and a portion is missing. The table records 35,000 to 50,000 clones, roughly 88% of them present only once. Stated time point: peak reinfection, 3 to 8 weeks after reinfection detection. The sorted cells went straight to TCR sequencing with no prior in vitro expansion. Sequenced material: naive CD8+ T cells sorted from blood. These receptors all come from a man aged 18 to 29 with hepatitis C virus infection.

The chain has TRBV7-9 and TRBJ2-1, with 11 bases lining up with TRBD2. J lost 7 bases, V lost 4 bases, and 3 bases had no gene match. The CDR3 totals 14 residues. Germline CDR1 and CDR2: SEHNR and FQNEAQ (reference sequence). The CDR3 spells CASSSSGGRNEQFF. The CDR3 nucleotides read TGTGCCAGCAGCTCTAGCGGGGGGCGTAATGAGCAGTTCTTC.

The J gene is TRBJ2-1, the V gene TRBV7-8, with 7 bases lining up with TRBD2. The V and J ends lost 4 bases and 4 bases, in that order; junction bases with no gene match: 7. Germline CDR1 is SGHVS and CDR2 is FQNEAQ. The CDR3 runs to 15 residues. The CDR3 loop reads CASSSLGGGYNEQFF. CDR3 DNA sequence: TGTGCCAGCAGCTCGTTGGGGGGGGGTTACAATGAGCAGTTCTTC.

The chain joins TRBV4-1 to TRBJ2-3; D is uncertain. The germline V gene has CDR1 MGHRA and CDR2 YSYEKL. V shed 2 bases and J shed 1 base, with 16 bases lying between them. The CDR3 runs to 17 residues. The CDR3 region has the DNA TGCGCCAGCAGCCAATCTATTGTATCCCGTGGCACAGATACGCAGTATTTT. Translation: CASSQSIVSRGTDTQYF.

The rearrangement joins TRBV19 to TRBJ2-1, with D tentatively TRBD2 (5 bases). This CDR3 spans 17 amino acids. From germline, CDR1 is LNHDA and CDR2 SQIVND (reference sequence). The ends were cut back, 7 bases at V and 4 bases at J, with 23 bases in the middle. The chain's CDR3 is CASTQSGGSLPYNEQFF. CDR3 nucleotide sequence: TGTGCCAGTACTCAAAGCGGTGGTAGCCTTCCGTACAATGAGCAGTTCTTC.

Worth noting for this clone: This sample also contains other DNA sequences that code for the same CDR3. This rearrangement joins TRBV19 to TRBJ1-2; D remains ambiguous. Germline V gives CDR1 LNHDA, CDR2 SQIVND (reference sequence). CDR3 length: 13 amino acids. V was clipped by 5 bases and J by 1 base, with 8 bases between them. In DNA form, the CDR3 reads TGTGCCAGTAGTCACACAGTTAACTATGGCTACACCTTC. Amino acid sequence: CASSHTVNYGYTF.

This chain uses TRBV6-5 with TRBJ2-1; D gene unclear. Germline assignment: CDR1 MNHEY and CDR2 SVGAGI. The ends were cut back, 0 bases at V and 10 bases at J, with 10 bases in the middle. There are 13 residues in the CDR3. This chain's CDR3 is CASSYSTLEEQFF. In DNA form, the CDR3 reads TGTGCCAGCAGTTACTCGACGCTGGAGGAGCAGTTCTTC.

The chain employs TRBV11-2 and TRBJ2-2; 13 nucleotides agree with TRBD2. Looked up from germline, CDR1 is SGHAT and CDR2 is FQNNGV. The CDR3 has 18 amino acids. V shed 4 bases, J shed 6 bases, and the junction held 11 bases outside the gene matches. The DNA of the CDR3 is TGTGCCAGCAGCTCCTGGACTAGCGGGAGCGGAGGGGCCGGGGAGCTGTTTTTT. Translated, it gives CASSSWTSGSGGAGELFF.

V gene TRBV27 combines with J gene TRBJ2-7; 9 bases fit TRBD2. The CDR3 loop spans 16 amino acids. V shed 6 bases and J 0 bases; nucleotides not matched to a gene: 9. Germline CDR1 and CDR2: MNHEY and SMNVEV (reference sequence). CDR3 nucleotide sequence: TGTGCCAGCAGCTCCTCGGGGCGGGAGGGCTCCTACGAGCAGTACTTC. Translating gives CASSSSGREGSYEQYF.

J is TRBJ1-2 and V is TRBV7-9; D is ambiguous. V lost 5 bases, J lost 6 bases, and 13 bases lay in between. Germline loops: CDR1 SEHNR, CDR2 FQNEAQ (reference sequence). The CDR3 runs to 13 residues. The DNA for the CDR3 is TGTGCCAGCAGCCTGCCGACGCAGGATGGCTACACCTTC. Translation gives CASSLPTQDGYTF.

This clone turned up a few times. CDR3 residues: CASSPRQSSGNTIYF. CDR3 nucleotides: TGTGCCAGCAGCCCGAGACAGTCCTCTGGAAACACCATATATTTT. V usage is TRBV5-6 and J usage is TRBJ1-3; TRBD1 might be the D (5 bases). Germline assignment: CDR1 SGHDT and CDR2 YYEEEE. V lost 4 bases and J lost 0, with 11 bases in between. This CDR3 has 15 amino acids.

The CDR3 DNA reads TGTGCCAGCAGCTCAGGGGACTATATACAAGAGACCCAGTACTTC. The encoded protein is CASSSGDYIQETQYF. V gene TRBV7-2 combines with J gene TRBJ2-5, with D possibly TRBD2 on 7 matching bases. This CDR3 spans 15 amino acids. Germline CDR1 and CDR2: SGHTA and FQGNSA. The V end lost 4 bases, the J end lost 2 bases, and 14 bases lay between the germline ends.

The rearrangement joins TRBV10-1 to TRBJ2-3; the D gene is possibly TRBD1 (6 bases). This CDR3 is built from 18 residues. Trimming took 2 bases from V and 2 from J, leaving 20 bases between them. Germline loops: CDR1 WNHNN, CDR2 SYGVQD (reference sequence). The CDR3 DNA is TGCGCCAGCAGTGAGGACAGGTTGAGCCCAATTACCACAGATACGCAGTATTTT. It specifies CASSEDRLSPITTDTQYF.

The chain is built from TRBV13 and TRBJ1-1; TRBD1 agrees at 9 bases. The CDR3 runs to 14 residues. Losses at the gene ends were 4 bases for V and 4 bases for J; bases not matched to a gene: 4. Germline V CDR1 and CDR2: PRHDT, FYEKMQ (reference sequence). The CDR3 loop reads CASSSGTGFTEAFF. The CDR3 DNA follows: TGTGCCAGCAGCTCAGGGACAGGGTTCACTGAAGCTTTCTTT.

The chain combines TRBV5-5 with TRBJ2-7; 10 nucleotides align to TRBD2. V shed 3 bases and J 3 bases; nucleotides not matched to a gene: 6. The CDR3 covers 15 residues. From germline, CDR1 is SGHKS and CDR2 YYEKEE (reference sequence). This CDR3 is CASSWGLAGVYEQYF. CDR3 DNA: TGTGCCAGCAGCTGGGGGCTAGCGGGAGTCTACGAGCAGTACTTC.